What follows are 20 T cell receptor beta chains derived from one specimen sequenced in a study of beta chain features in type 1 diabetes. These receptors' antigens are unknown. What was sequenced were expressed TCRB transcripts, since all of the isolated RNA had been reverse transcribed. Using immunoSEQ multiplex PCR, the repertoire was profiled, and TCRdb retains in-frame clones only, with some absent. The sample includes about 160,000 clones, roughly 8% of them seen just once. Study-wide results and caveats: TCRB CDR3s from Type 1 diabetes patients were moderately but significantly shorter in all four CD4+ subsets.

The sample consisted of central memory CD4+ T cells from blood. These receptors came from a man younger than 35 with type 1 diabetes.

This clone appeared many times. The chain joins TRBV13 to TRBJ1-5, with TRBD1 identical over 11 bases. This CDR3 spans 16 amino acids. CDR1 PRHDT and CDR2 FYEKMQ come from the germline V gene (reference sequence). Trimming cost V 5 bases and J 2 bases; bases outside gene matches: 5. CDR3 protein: CASSHGTGGGNQPQHF. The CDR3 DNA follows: TGTGCCAGCAGCCACGGGACAGGGGGTGGCAATCAGCCCCAGCATTTT.

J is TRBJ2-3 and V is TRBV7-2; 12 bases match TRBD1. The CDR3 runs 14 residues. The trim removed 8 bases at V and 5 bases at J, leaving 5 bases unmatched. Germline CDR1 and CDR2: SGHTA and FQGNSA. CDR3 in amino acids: CASVGQGAGDTQYF. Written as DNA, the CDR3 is TGTGCCAGCGTGGGACAGGGGGCGGGAGATACGCAGTATTTT. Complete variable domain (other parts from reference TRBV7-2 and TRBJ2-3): GAGVSQSPSNKVTEKGKDVELRCDPISGHTALYWYRQSLGQGLEFLIYFQGNSAPDKSGLPSDRFSAERTGGSVSTLTIQRTQQEDSAVYLCASVGQGAGDTQYFGPGTRLTVL.

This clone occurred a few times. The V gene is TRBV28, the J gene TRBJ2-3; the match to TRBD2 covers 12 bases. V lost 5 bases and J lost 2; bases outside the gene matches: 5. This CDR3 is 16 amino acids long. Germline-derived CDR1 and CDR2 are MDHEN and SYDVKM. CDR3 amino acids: CASSPGLAGLTDTQYF. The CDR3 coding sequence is TGTGCCAGCAGTCCCGGACTAGCGGGACTCACAGATACGCAGTATTTT.

As DNA, the CDR3 is TGTGCCAGCAGCTTAGTGAGCGGGAGGGCGGCCTACGAGCAGTACTTC. Translating gives CASSLVSGRAAYEQYF. V is TRBV11-2 and J is TRBJ2-7; 10 bases agree with TRBD2. The germline V gene has CDR1 SGHAT and CDR2 FQNNGV. J gave up 2 bases and V 1 base, and 5 bases lay outside the gene matches. The CDR3 totals 16 residues.

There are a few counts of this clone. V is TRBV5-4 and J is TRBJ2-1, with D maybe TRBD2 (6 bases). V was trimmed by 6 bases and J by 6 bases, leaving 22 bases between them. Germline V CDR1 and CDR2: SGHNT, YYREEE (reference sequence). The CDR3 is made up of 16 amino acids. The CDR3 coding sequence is TGTGCCAGCACCCAGAATCCGGGGGTTGGTGGCAATGAGCAGTTCTTC. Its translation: CASTQNPGVGGNEQFF.

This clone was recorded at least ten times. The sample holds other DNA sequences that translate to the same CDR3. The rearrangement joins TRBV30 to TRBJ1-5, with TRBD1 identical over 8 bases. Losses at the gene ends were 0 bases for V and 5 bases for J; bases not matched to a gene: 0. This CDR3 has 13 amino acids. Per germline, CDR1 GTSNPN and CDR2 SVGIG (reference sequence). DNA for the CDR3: TGTGCCTGGAGTGTACAGGGGGATCAGCCCCAGCATTTT. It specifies CAWSVQGDQPQHF.

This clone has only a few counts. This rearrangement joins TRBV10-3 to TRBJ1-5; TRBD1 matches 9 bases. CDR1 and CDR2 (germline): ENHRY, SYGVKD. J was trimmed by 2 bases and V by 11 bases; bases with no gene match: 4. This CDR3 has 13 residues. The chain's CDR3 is CAVRDRGNQPQHF. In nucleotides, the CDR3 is TGTGCCGTTAGGGACAGGGGCAATCAGCCCCAGCATTTT.

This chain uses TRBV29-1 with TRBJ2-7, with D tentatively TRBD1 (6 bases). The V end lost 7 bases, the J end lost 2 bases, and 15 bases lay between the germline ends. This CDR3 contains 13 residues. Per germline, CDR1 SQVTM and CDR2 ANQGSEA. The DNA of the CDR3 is TGCAGCGCCGAGGACAGACAAACCTACGAGCAGTACTTC. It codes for CSAEDRQTYEQYF.

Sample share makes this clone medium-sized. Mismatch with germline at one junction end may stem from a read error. The CDR3 loop is CASSQIGLAGSKSEANVLTF. The CDR3 DNA follows: TGCGCCAGCAGCCAAATAGGACTAGCGGGGTCGAAGTCTGAGGCCAACGTCCTGACTTTC. J is TRBJ2-6 and V is TRBV4-1, with 12 bases fitting TRBD2. Germline CDR1 MGHRA, CDR2 YSYEKL. CDR3 size: 20 residues.

The CDR3 sequence is CASSTGQGWETQYF. DNA of the CDR3: TGTGCCAGTAGTACGGGACAGGGTTGGGAGACCCAGTACTTC. The V and J genes are TRBV19 and TRBJ2-5; 9 bases match TRBD1. Germline CDR1 is LNHDA and CDR2 is SQIVND (reference sequence). The CDR3 is 14 amino acids. With 4 bases clipped from V and 5 bases from J, the junction kept 5 bases outside the gene matches.

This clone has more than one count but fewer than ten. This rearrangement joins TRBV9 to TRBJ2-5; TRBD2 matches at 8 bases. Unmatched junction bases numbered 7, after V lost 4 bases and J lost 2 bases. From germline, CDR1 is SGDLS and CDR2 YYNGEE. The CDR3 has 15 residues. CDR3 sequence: CASSRTTGGQETQYF. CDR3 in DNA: TGTGCCAGCAGCAGAACCACGGGGGGGCAAGAGACCCAGTACTTC.

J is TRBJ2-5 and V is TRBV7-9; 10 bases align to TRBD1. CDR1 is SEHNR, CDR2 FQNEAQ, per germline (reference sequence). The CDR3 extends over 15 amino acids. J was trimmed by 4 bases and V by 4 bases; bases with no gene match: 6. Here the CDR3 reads CASSWAGTGVETQYF. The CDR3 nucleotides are TGTGCCAGCAGCTGGGCCGGGACAGGGGTAGAGACCCAGTACTTC.

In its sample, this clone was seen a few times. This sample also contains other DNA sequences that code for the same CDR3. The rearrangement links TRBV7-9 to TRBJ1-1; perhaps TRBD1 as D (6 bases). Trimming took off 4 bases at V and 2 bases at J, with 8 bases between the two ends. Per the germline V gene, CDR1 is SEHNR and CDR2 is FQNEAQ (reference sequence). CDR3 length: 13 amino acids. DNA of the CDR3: TGTGCCAGCAGCTCACAGGGTAACACTGAAGCTTTCTTT. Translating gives CASSSQGNTEAFF.

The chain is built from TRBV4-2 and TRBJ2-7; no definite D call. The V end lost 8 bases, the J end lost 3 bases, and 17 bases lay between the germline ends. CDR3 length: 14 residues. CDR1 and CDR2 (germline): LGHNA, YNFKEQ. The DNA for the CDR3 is TGTGCCAGCGGAAAGAGCGAAGCTGGCTACGAGCAGTACTTC. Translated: CASGKSEAGYEQYF.

The CDR3 DNA sequence: TGTGCCAGCTCACCGGGGCCCGCCCGGGAGACCCAGTACTTC. Encoded protein: CASSPGPARETQYF. The rearrangement links TRBV18 to TRBJ2-5; D is perhaps TRBD1 (5 bases). This CDR3 has 14 amino acids. Trimming left V 3 bases short and J 5 bases short, with 13 bases between. CDR1 KGHSH and CDR2 LQKENI come from the germline V gene.

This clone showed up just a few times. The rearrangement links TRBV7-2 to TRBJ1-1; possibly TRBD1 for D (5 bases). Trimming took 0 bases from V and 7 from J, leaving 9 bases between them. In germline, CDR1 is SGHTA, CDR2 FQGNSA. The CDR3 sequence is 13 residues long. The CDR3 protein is CASSLAQEGEAFF. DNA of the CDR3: TGTGCCAGCAGCTTAGCACAGGAAGGTGAAGCTTTCTTT.

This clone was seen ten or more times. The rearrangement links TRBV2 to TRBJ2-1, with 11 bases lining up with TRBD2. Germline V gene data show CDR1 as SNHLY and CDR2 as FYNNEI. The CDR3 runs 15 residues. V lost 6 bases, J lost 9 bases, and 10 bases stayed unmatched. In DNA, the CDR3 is TGTGCCAGCAGAGTGACTAGCGGGGTTCATGTTGAGCAGTTCTTC. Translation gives CASRVTSGVHVEQFF. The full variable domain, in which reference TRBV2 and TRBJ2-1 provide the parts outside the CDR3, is EPEVTQTPSHQVTQMGQEVILRCVPISNHLYFYWYRQILGQKVEFLVSFYNNEISEKSEIFDDQFSVERPDGSNFTLKIRSTKLEDSAMYFCASRVTSGVHVEQFFGPGTRLTVL.

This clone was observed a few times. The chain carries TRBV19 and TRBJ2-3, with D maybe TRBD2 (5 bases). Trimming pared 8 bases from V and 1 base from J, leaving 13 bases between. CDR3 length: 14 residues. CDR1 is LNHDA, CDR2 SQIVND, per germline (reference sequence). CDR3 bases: TGTGCCAGTGCGTCCAACGGGGGCACAGATACGCAGTATTTT. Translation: CASASNGGTDTQYF.

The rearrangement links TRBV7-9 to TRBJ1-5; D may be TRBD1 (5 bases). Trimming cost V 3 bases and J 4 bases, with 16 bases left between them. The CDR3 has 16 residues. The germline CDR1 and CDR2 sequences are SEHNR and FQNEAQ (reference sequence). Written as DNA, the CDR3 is TGTGCCAGCAGCTTGTTTATAGGGGCCGTGAATCAGCCCCAGCATTTT. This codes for CASSLFIGAVNQPQHF. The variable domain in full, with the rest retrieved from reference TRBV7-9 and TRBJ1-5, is DTGVSQNPRHKITKRGQNVTFRCDPISEHNRLYWYRQTLGQGPEFLTYFQNEAQLEKSRLLSDRFSAERPKGSFSTLEIQRTEQGDSAMYLCASSLFIGAVNQPQHFGDGTRLSIL.

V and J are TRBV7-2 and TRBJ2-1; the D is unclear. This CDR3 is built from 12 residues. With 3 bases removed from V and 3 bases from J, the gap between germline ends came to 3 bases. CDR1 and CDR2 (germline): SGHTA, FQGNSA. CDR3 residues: CASSFYYNEQFF. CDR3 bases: TGTGCCAGCAGCTTCTACTACAATGAGCAGTTCTTC. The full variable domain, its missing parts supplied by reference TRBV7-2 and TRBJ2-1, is GAGVSQSPSNKVTEKGKDVELRCDPISGHTALYWYRQSLGQGLEFLIYFQGNSAPDKSGLPSDRFSAERTGGSVSTLTIQRTQQEDSAVYLCASSFYYNEQFFGPGTRLTVL.